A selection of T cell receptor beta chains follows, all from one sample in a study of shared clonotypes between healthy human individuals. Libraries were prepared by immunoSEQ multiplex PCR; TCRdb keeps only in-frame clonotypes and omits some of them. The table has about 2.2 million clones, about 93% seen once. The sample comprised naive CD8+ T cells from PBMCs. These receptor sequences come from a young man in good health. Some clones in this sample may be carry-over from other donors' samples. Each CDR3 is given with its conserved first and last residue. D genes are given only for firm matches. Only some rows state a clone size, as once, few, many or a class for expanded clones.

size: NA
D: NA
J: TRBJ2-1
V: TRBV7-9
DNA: TGTGCCAGCACCCAAGGGGGGAATGAGCAGTTCTTC
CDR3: CASTQGGNEQFF

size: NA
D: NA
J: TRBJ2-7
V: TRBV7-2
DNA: TGTGCCAGCAGCTTGACTGGCTACGAGCAGTACTTC
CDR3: CASSLTGYEQYF

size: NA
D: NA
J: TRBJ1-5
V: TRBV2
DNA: TGTGCCAGCAGTGCTAATACTGAGCCGGTCAATCAGCCCCAGCATTTT
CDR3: CASSANTEPVNQPQHF

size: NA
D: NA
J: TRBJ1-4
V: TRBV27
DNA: TGTGCCAGCAGTTTATTGGGGCCCCTTACAACTAATGAAAAACTGTTTTTT
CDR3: CASSLLGPLTTNEKLFF

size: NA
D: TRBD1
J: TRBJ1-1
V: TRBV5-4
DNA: TGTGCCAGCAACCAGGACAGGGGGAACACTGAAGCTTTCTTT
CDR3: CASNQDRGNTEAFF

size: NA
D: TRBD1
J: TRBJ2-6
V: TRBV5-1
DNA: TGCGCCAGCAGCCAACCACCCTTGAGAGGGGGCCTCTCTGGGGCCAACGTCCTGACTTTC
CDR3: CASSQPPLRGGLSGANVLTF

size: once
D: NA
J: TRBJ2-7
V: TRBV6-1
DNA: TGTGCCAGCAGTGAGAATGAAATGGACTACGAGCAGTACTTC
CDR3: CASSENEMDYEQYF

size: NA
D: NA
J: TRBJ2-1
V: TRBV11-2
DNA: TGTGCCAGCAGCTTAGCTTCCGGACTACCTTACAATGAGCAGTTCTTC
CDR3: CASSLASGLPYNEQFF

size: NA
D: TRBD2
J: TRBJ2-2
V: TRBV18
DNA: TGTGCCAGCTCACCACCGACTAGCGGGACCGGGGAGCTGTTTTTT
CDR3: CASSPPTSGTGELFF

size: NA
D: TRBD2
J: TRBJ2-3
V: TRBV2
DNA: TGTGCCAGCAGTGAAGCGGACCTAGCGGGAGAGGGCCATACGCAGTATTTT
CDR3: CASSEADLAGEGHTQYF

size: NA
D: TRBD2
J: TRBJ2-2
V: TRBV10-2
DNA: TGCGCCAGCAGTGAGCCAGAACCCGGACTAGCGGGGATGGGGACCGGGGAGCTGTTTTTT
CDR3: CASSEPEPGLAGMGTGELFF

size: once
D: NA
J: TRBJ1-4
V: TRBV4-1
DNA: TGCGCCAGCAGCCAGGGGGTCGGGTGGGAAAAACTGTTTTTT
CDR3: CASSQGVGWEKLFF

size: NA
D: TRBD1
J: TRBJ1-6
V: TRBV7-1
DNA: TGTGCCAGCAGCCGGGAAGGGACAGGGGGCTGGTCCTATAATTCACCCCTCCACTTT
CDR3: CASSREGTGGWSYNSPLHF

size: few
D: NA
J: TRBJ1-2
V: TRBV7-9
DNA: TGTGCCAGCAGCTTAGCGACGGGGACATACTATGGCTACACCTTC
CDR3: CASSLATGTYYGYTF

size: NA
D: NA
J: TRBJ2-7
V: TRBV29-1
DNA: TGCAGCGTTGATGGGAGTTCGGGAGAGCAGTACTTC
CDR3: CSVDGSSGEQYF

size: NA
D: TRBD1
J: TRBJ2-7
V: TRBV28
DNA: TGTGCCAGCAGTTCGCCGGGACAGGGGTTTCACGAGCAGTACTTC
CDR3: CASSSPGQGFHEQYF

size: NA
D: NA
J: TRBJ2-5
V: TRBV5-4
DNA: TGTGCCAGCAGCCTTAGCGCGCAAGAGACCCAGTACTTC
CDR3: CASSLSAQETQYF

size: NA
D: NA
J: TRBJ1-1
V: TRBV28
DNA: TGTGCCAGCAGTTTTATGGTGGACACTGAAGCTTTCTTT
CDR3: CASSFMVDTEAFF

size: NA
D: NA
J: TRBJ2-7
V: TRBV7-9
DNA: TGTGCCACCCGCGAGGGGGGGGAATGGTCGGGCGAGCAGTACTTC
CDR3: CATREGGEWSGEQYF

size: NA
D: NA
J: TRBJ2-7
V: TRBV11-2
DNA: TGTGCCAGCGTCGACTCGGTATATGGTTCCGAGCAGTACTTC
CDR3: CASVDSVYGSEQYF

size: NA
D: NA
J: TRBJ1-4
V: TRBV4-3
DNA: TGCGCCAGCAGCCAAGGTTCGACAGGCTCAGATGAAAAACTGTTTTTT
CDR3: CASSQGSTGSDEKLFF

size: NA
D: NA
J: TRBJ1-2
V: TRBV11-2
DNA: TGTGCCAGCAGCTTATCCCAGAGTGGGGTAGGTGGCTACACCTTC
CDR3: CASSLSQSGVGGYTF

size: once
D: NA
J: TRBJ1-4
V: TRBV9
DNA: TGTGCCAGCAGCGGTGCGGGCCTCCCAGGGGAAAAACTGTTTTTT
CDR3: CASSGAGLPGEKLFF

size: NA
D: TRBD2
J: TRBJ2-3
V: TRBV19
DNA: TGTGCCAGTAGTATCGTAGCGGGAGGGCCCGATACGCAGTATTTT
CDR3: CASSIVAGGPDTQYF

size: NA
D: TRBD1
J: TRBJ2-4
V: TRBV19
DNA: TGTGCCAGTAGTATTCAGGGGGCGGACATTCAGTACTTC
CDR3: CASSIQGADIQYF

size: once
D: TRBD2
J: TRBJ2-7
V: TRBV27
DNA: TGTGCCAGCAGTTTGGGCGGGAGACTTCGAGAGCAGTACTTC
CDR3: CASSLGGRLREQYF

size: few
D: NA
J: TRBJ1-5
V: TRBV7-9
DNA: TGTGCCAGCAGCTCCTTTGACGATAGCAATCAGCCCCAGCATTTT
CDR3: CASSSFDDSNQPQHF

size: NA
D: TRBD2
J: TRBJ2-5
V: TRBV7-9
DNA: TGTGCCAGCAGCTTAGCCCTAGCGGGAGCGCGGGAGACCCAGTACTTC
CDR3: CASSLALAGARETQYF

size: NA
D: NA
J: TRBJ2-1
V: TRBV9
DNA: TGTGCCAGCAGCGTAGTTGAGCTCAACAATGAGCAGTTCTTC
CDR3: CASSVVELNNEQFF

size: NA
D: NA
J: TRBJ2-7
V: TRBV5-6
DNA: TGTGCCAGCAGCTGGACGTCTAGGGAGCAGTACTTC
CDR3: CASSWTSREQYF

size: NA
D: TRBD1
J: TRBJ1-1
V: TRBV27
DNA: TGTGCCAGCAGTGTGGGGGAGGGACAGGTAAACACTGAAGCTTTCTTT
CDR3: CASSVGEGQVNTEAFF

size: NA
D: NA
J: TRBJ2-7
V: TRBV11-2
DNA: TGTGCCAGCAGCTTATACAGAGTGGGGTCCTACGAGCAGTACTTC
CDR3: CASSLYRVGSYEQYF

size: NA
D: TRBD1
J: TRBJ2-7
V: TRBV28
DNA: TGTGCCAGCACACAGACAGGGAGCTCCTACGAGCAGTACTTC
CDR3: CASTQTGSSYEQYF

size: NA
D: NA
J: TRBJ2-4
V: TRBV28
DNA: TGTGCCAGCAGTCCCTCCTTTGACAGGAACGGCCGAGTCATAGTCAAAAACATTCAGTACTTC
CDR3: CASSPSFDRNGRVIVKNIQYF

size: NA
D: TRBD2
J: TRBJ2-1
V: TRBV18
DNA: TGTGCCAGCTCACCGCCGGGACTAGCGGGTCTCTACAATGAGCAGTTCTTC
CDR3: CASSPPGLAGLYNEQFF

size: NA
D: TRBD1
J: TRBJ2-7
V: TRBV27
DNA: TGTGCCAGCAGTGTCGGGACAGGGGGTGAGCAGTACTTC
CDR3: CASSVGTGGEQYF

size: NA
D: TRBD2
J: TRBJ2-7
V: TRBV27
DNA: TGTGCCAGCAGCTTAGCGGGAGTAGGCTACGAGCAGTACTTC
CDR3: CASSLAGVGYEQYF

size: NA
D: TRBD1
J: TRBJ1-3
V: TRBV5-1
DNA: TGCGCCAGCAGCCTGAACTCACAGGGGACGTTTGGAAACACCATATATTTT
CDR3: CASSLNSQGTFGNTIYF

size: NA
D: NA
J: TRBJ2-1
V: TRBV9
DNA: TGTGCCAGCAGCGGACGGGGGTACAATGAGCAGTTCTTC
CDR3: CASSGRGYNEQFF

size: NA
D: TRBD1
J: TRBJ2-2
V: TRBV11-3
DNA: TGTGCCAGCAGCCAAAGACCGGGACAGGGGGCGAACGGGGAGCTGTTTTTT
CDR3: CASSQRPGQGANGELFF

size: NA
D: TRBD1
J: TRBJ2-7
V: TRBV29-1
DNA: TGCAGCGTAATACCGGGACAGGGTTACTACGAGCAGTACTTC
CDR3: CSVIPGQGYYEQYF

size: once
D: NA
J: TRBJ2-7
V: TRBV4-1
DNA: TGCGCCAGCAGCCACCAAGGACGGGAGCAGTACTTC
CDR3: CASSHQGREQYF

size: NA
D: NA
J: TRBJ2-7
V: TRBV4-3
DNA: TGCGCCAGCAGCCAAGATTCATACGAGCAGTACTTC
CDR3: CASSQDSYEQYF

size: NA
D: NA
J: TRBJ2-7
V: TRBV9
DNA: TGTGCCAGCAGCGTAGGGACGGTTTCCTACGAGCAGTACTTC
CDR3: CASSVGTVSYEQYF

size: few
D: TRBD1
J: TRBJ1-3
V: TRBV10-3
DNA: TGTGCCATCAGATCACAACAGGGGTTACAGGGAAACACCATATATTTT
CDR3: CAIRSQQGLQGNTIYF

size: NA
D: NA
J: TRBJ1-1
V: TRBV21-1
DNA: TGTGCCGCCTCGGGGTTTAACACTGAAGCTTTCTTT
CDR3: CAASGFNTEAFF

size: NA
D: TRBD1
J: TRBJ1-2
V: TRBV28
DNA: TGTGCCAGCAGTTTAGAGACAGGGTATGGCTACACCTTC
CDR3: CASSLETGYGYTF

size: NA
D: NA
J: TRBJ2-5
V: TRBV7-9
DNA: TGTGCCAGCAGCTTAACATTCCCAGAGACCCAGTACTTC
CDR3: CASSLTFPETQYF

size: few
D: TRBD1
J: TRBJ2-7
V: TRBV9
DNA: TGTGCCAGCAGCGTAGGACAGGGTGGGTACGAGCAGTACTTC
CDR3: CASSVGQGGYEQYF

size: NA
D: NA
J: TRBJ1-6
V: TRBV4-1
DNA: TGCGCCAGCAGCCAAGATAGAGATCCATATAATTCACCCCTCCACTTT
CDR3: CASSQDRDPYNSPLHF

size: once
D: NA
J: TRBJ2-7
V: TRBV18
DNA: TGTGCCAGCTCACCAAGTAGCGGAAGCTCCTACGAGCAGTACTTC
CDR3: CASSPSSGSSYEQYF

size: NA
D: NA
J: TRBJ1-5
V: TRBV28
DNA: TGTGCCAGCAGTTTCCTTAGGACGGCTGGCAATCAGCCCCAGCATTTT
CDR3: CASSFLRTAGNQPQHF

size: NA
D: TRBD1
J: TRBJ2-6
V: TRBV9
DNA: TGTGCCAGCAGCGTAGCTCGGCAGGGGGCCGGGGCCAACGTCCTGACTTTC
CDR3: CASSVARQGAGANVLTF

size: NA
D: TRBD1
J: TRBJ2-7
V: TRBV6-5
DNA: TGTGCCAGCAGTTACTCCGGGACAGGGGACTCCTACGAGCAGTACTTC
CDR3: CASSYSGTGDSYEQYF

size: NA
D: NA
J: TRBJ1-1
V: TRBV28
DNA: TGTGCCAGCAGTGGGGGGCCGGGCACTGAAGCTTTCTTT
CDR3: CASSGGPGTEAFF